This T cell receptor (beta chain) was recorded in a study of blood T cell repertoires in COVID-19. Authors' analysis steps: Reference gene primers were amplified, and this amplification served to estimate nucleated cell counts. Profiled with immunoSEQ multiplex PCR; TCRdb holds only in-frame clones, not every one. V and J calls and clone size are given by that table; D and trimming were obtained from the DNA. The table records fewer than 110,000 clones, 80% to 95% of them present only once. The germline gives CDR1 SNHLY, CDR2 FYNNEI. Trimming pared 0 bases from V and 6 bases from J, leaving 15 bases between. The CDR3 consists of 16 residues.

The clonotype was recovered from a woman aged 25 to 39 with acute or convalescent COVID-19. The chain recombines TRBV2 with TRBJ1-5; tentatively, D is TRBD1 (6 bases). The sequenced material came from peripheral blood. Written as DNA, the CDR3 is TGTGCCAGCAGTGAAGCCCCGGGGGGGGCGAGTCAGCCCCAGCATTTT. Residues: CASSEAPGGASQPQHF.